This passage covers 22 T cell receptor beta chains from one sample sequenced in a study of T cells in Graves' hyperthyroidism and ophthalmopathy. RNA transcripts were the template for amplifying TCR beta CDR3 regions. Primed by the HTBI set, a first-round RT-PCR was run on the TCR CDR3. Each CDR3 protein gets one entry after TCRdb re-called the multiplex PCR reads with MiXCR. Here the sample spans some 400,000 distinct CDR3 sequences, about 14% being singletons. Sequenced sample: blood. The receptors come from a woman aged 55 to 70 with Graves' hyperthyroidism.

This clonotype was recorded many times. J is TRBJ1-1 and V is TRBV30, with a tentative D call TRBD1 (5 bases). Trimming took off 3 bases at V and 5 bases at J, with 13 bases between the two ends. The CDR3 is 13 residues long. Germline loops: CDR1 GTSNPN, CDR2 SVGIG (reference sequence). In DNA form, the CDR3 reads TGTGCCTGGAGCACAGGTCTGTCGACTGAAGCTTTCTTT. It codes for CAWSTGLSTEAFF.

This chain joins TRBV3-1 and TRBJ1-2, with 9 bases aligning to TRBD1. Trimming at V came to 5 bases and at J to 6 bases, leaving 10 bases not matched to a gene. The CDR3 is 15 residues long. Germline V gene lookup returns CDR1 LGHDT and CDR2 YNNKEL (reference sequence). Here the CDR3 reads CASSAGTGLRHGYTF. The CDR3 DNA reads TGTGCCAGCAGCGCCGGGACAGGGCTGAGGCATGGCTACACCTTC.

V is TRBV7-9 and J is TRBJ2-3, with 14 bases matching TRBD2. The CDR3 runs 17 residues. The junction had 10 bases not matched to a gene; V was cut back by 5 bases and J by 6 bases. The germline V gene encodes CDR1 SEHNR and CDR2 FQNEAQ (reference sequence). The CDR3 reads CASSLTGLAGGKDTQYF. The CDR3 bases are TGTGCCAGCAGCCTAACCGGACTAGCGGGGGGTAAGGATACGCAGTATTTT. Full variable domain (remainder filled in from reference TRBV7-9 and TRBJ2-3): DTGVSQNPRHKITKRGQNVTFRCDPISEHNRLYWYRQTLGQGPEFLTYFQNEAQLEKSRLLSDRFSAERPKGSFSTLEIQRTEQGDSAMYLCASSLTGLAGGKDTQYFGPGTRLTVL.

This chain links TRBV6-1 with TRBJ1-4, with TRBD1 as a possible D gene (5 bases). CDR3 size: 16 residues. CDR1 is MNHNS, CDR2 SASEGT, per germline. V shed 6 bases and J shed 10 bases, with 24 bases lying between them. The CDR3 region has the DNA TGTGCCAGCAGACGGGGCCGAGGACTTGCCGGGGCAAAACTGTTTTTT. Protein: CASRRGRGLAGAKLFF.

This clonotype was observed a few times. Germline is not matched at one junction end, which may reflect a read error. This chain links TRBV24-1 with TRBJ2-1; D uncertain. The CDR3 is made up of 13 amino acids. Germline V gene sequence: CDR1 KGHDR, CDR2 SFDVKD. The CDR3 nucleotides are TGTGCCATCAGTGATTGGGAATACAATGAGCAGTTCTTC. Translating gives CAISDWEYNEQFF.

This clonotype was recorded many times. The chain recombines TRBV9 with TRBJ2-3, with 12 bases lining up with TRBD2. Germline lookup yields CDR1 SGDLS and CDR2 YYNGEE. Unmatched junction bases numbered 5, after V lost 5 bases and J lost 4 bases. This CDR3 contains 15 residues. The CDR3: CASSLAGGGADTQYF. The CDR3, as DNA: TGTGCCAGCAGTCTAGCGGGAGGGGGGGCAGATACGCAGTATTTT. The whole variable domain, remainder taken from reference TRBV9 and TRBJ2-3, is DSGVTQTPKHLITATGQRVTLRCSPRSGDLSVYWYQQSLDQGLQFLIQYYNGEERAKGNILERFSAQQFPDLHSELNLSSLELGDSALYFCASSLAGGGADTQYFGPGTRLTVL.

Regarding this clonotype: A read error is possible here, since a much larger clone lies one base away. The gene calls are TRBV12-3 or TRBV12-4 and TRBJ2-1; a possible D gene is TRBD1 (6 bases). This CDR3 comprises 13 residues. The DNA for the CDR3 is TGTGCCAGCGGGAGATGGGGGCGAAATGAGCAGTCCTTC. Translation: CASGRWGRNEQSF.

This clonotype showed up many times. The gene calls are TRBV12-3 or TRBV12-4 and TRBJ1-5; D gene uncertain. Deletions cut 0 bases from V and 0 bases from J, with 9 bases between. The CDR3 runs 16 residues. CDR3 region: CASSLAPGPSNQPQHF. The CDR3 coding sequence is TGTGCCAGCAGTTTAGCCCCCGGCCCTAGCAATCAGCCCCAGCATTTT.

The genes are TRBV29-1 and TRBJ2-3, with D tentatively TRBD2 (6 bases). V was clipped by 6 bases and J by 6 bases, with 10 bases between them. The CDR3 totals 11 residues. Germline CDR1 and CDR2: SQVTM and ANQGSEA. The CDR3, as DNA: TGCAGCGTGGAGGCGGGGGATACGCAGTATTTT. Its translation: CSVEAGDTQYF.

At least ten counts were recorded for this clonotype. The V and J genes are TRBV7-9 and TRBJ1-1, with 7 bases that match TRBD1. The length of the CDR3 is 14 residues. Unmatched junction bases numbered 9, after V lost 5 bases and J lost 6 bases. Germline CDR1 and CDR2: SEHNR and FQNEAQ (reference sequence). The CDR3 DNA is TGTGCCAGCAGCCCCCACCGGACAGGTCCTGAAGCTTTCTTT. Translation: CASSPHRTGPEAFF.

This clonotype has a count of ten or more. The rearrangement uses TRBV11-2 and TRBJ2-1; 9 bases are a match to TRBD1. CDR1 SGHAT and CDR2 FQNNGV come from the germline V gene. With V trimmed by 5 bases and J by 9 bases, 8 bases remained unmatched. The CDR3 is made up of 14 amino acids. Here the CDR3 reads CASSRATGGSEQFF. CDR3 coding DNA: TGTGCCAGCAGCCGCGCTACAGGGGGCAGTGAGCAGTTCTTC.

V and J are TRBV2 and TRBJ2-5; D call uncertain. The CDR3 extends over 11 amino acids. Trimming removed 1 base at V and 9 bases at J, with 6 bases between. Germline values: CDR1 SNHLY, CDR2 FYNNEI. The CDR3 reads CASSEDLPQYF. The CDR3 coding sequence is TGTGCCAGCAGTGAAGATCTCCCCCAGTACTTC.

This clonotype was seen at least ten times. The chain joins TRBV2 to TRBJ2-3; D is undetermined. V was clipped by 5 bases and J by 1 base, with 7 bases between them. From germline, CDR1 is SNHLY and CDR2 FYNNEI. This CDR3 spans 13 amino acids. CDR3 sequence reads: CASSTLGTDTQYF. In DNA, the CDR3 is TGTGCCAGCAGTACTCTCGGCACAGATACGCAGTATTTT.

This clonotype was seen repeatedly, ten times or more. The chain employs TRBV28 and TRBJ2-2; TRBD2 matches at 8 bases. The CDR3 runs 20 residues. V gave up 5 bases and J gave up 5 bases; unmatched junction bases: 22. Germline CDR1 MDHEN, CDR2 SYDVKM. For the CDR3, the DNA is TGTGCCAGCAGTGAATTCGTTCTGTCGGGAGGGCCCCTGGGTACCGGGGAGCTGTTTTTT. Translated: CASSEFVLSGGPLGTGELFF. The full variable domain, its missing parts supplied by reference TRBV28 and TRBJ2-2, is DVKVTQSSRYLVKRTGEKVFLECVQDMDHENMFWYRQDPGLGLRLIYFSYDVKMKEKGDIPEGYSVSREKKERFSLILESASTNQTSMYLCASSEFVLSGGPLGTGELFFGEGSRLTVL.

In regard to this clonotype: A much larger clonotype is one base distant, so this may be a read error. The rearrangement uses TRBV30 and TRBJ2-3; the match to TRBD2 covers 12 bases. V was pared by 7 bases and J by 5 bases, with 7 bases of the junction left unmatched. The CDR3 has 14 amino acids. Germline V gene data show CDR1 as GTSNPN and CDR2 as SVGIG (reference sequence). The CDR3 loop reads CASSTSGSVDTQYF. The CDR3 coding sequence is TGTGCCTCCTCGACTAGCGGGAGCGTAGATACGCAGTATTTT.

V is TRBV7-6 and J is TRBJ2-6, with D possibly TRBD1 on 5 matching bases. V was shortened by 3 bases and J by 9 bases, with 9 bases between the two germline ends. This CDR3 region has 13 residues. From germline, CDR1 is SGHVS and CDR2 FNYEAQ. The CDR3 DNA follows: TGTGCCAGCAGCTTTGACAGTTTCAACGTCCTGACTTTC. This codes for CASSFDSFNVLTF.

Notes on this clonotype: This may come from a read error, since a much larger clone is one base off. The chain employs TRBV6-1 and TRBJ1-5; tentative D call: TRBD1 (5 bases). Germline values: CDR1 MNHNS, CDR2 SASEGT. Between the trimmed V and J ends, which lost 10 bases and 5 bases, there was a span of 24 bases. The CDR3 covers 16 residues. The DNA of the CDR3 is TGTGCCATCAGAGAGAGAGGGGCAGGGTATTATCAGCCCCAGCATTTT. It specifies CAIRERGAGYYQPQHF.

At least ten counts were recorded for this clonotype. The genes are TRBV11-2 and TRBJ1-1, with 8 bases identical to TRBD1. CDR1 is SGHAT and CDR2 is FQNNGV in the germline V gene. Trimming took 6 bases from V and 2 from J; bases not matched to a gene: 5. There are 14 residues in the CDR3. The CDR3 here is CASRNGQGNTEAFF. CDR3 nucleotides: TGTGCCAGCAGAAACGGACAGGGAAACACTGAAGCTTTCTTT. Full variable domain (rest looked up from reference TRBV11-2 and TRBJ1-1): EAGVAQSPRYKIIEKRQSVAFWCNPISGHATLYWYQQILGQGPKLLIQFQNNGVVDDSQLPKDRFSAERLKGVDSTLKIQPAKLEDSAVYLCASRNGQGNTEAFFGQGTRLTVV.

This clonotype was observed many times. The V gene is TRBV10-3, the J gene TRBJ2-7, with D tentatively TRBD2 (7 bases). The CDR3 runs 15 residues. Trimming pared 11 bases from V and 4 bases from J, leaving 24 bases between. Germline lookup yields CDR1 ENHRY and CDR2 SYGVKD. The CDR3 region is CAVSGVGGPGYEQYF. The CDR3 DNA is TGTGCCGTCTCAGGGGTGGGAGGGCCCGGGTACGAGCAGTACTTC.

This clonotype turned up a few times. This rearrangement joins TRBV7-9 to TRBJ1-2; D remains ambiguous. The germline V gene encodes CDR1 SEHNR and CDR2 FQNEAQ (reference sequence). The CDR3 runs 13 residues. The V gene lost 3 bases and the J gene lost 5 bases, with 10 bases spanning the gap. CDR3 loop: CASSLGSLYGYTF. CDR3 DNA: TGTGCCAGCAGCTTGGGCTCACTTTATGGCTACACCTTC.

This clonotype was found many times. The chain is built from TRBV28 and TRBJ2-7; 12 bases are shared with TRBD2. The germline CDR1 and CDR2 sequences are MDHEN and SYDVKM. The CDR3 runs to 17 residues. V was pared by 6 bases and J by 3 bases, with 12 bases of the junction left unmatched. The CDR3 DNA follows: TGTGCCAGCAGCCCTAGCGGGAGGGCCATTCTCGACTACGAGCAGTACTTC. Translation: CASSPSGRAILDYEQYF.

This clonotype has a handful of counts. The gene calls are TRBV19 and TRBJ2-2, with 14 positions matching TRBD2. Per germline, CDR1 LNHDA and CDR2 SQIVND (reference sequence). J gave up 7 bases and V 5 bases, and 6 bases lay outside the gene matches. This CDR3 comprises 16 residues. The chain's CDR3 is CASSPGTSGSGGELFF. The CDR3 DNA reads as TGTGCCAGTAGTCCAGGGACTAGCGGGAGTGGCGGGGAGCTGTTTTTT.